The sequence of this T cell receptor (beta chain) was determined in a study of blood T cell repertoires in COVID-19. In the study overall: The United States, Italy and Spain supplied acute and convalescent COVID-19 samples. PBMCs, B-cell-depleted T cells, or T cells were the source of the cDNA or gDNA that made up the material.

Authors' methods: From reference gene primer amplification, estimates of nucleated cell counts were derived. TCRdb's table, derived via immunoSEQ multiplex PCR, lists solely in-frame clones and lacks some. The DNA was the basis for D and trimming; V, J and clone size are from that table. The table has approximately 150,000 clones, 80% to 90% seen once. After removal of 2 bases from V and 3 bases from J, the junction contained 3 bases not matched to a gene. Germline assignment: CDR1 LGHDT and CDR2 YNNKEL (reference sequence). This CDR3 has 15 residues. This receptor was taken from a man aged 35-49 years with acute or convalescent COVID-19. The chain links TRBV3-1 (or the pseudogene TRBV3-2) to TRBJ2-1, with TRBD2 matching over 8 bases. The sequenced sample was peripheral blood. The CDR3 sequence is CASSQYTSGYNEQFF. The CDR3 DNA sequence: TGTGCCAGCAGCCAATATACTAGCGGCTACAATGAGCAGTTCTTC.